A single T cell receptor (beta chain) is shown here with its context. Its antigen is not identified. The sample comes from a study of cytomegalovirus exposure and HLA in healthy donors. The overall study: Roughly 80 million unique TCRs from HLA-typed donors made up an early data release. Study results and caveats: One cluster of highly shared sequence variants probably arose as a sequencing artifact. In an earlier analysis, about 87% or about 30%: the productive usage of most TCR beta V segments. Later analysis indicated greater clonal expansion among HLA-associated TCR beta chains than among equally common other chains.

The CDR3 covers 15 residues. The V gene lost 2 bases and the J gene lost 2 bases, with 13 bases spanning the gap. Germline CDR1 reads LGHNA; CDR2 reads YNFKEQ. The primer mix had 60 Vbeta and 13 Jbeta primers. The data were produced by immunoSEQ multiplex PCR, yet TCRdb's version contains in-frame clones alone and is incomplete. This table holds 35,000 to 45,000 clones, about 80% found once. The sequencing input was PBMCs. The rearrangement links TRBV4-2 to TRBJ2-7; a possible D gene is TRBD1 (6 bases). This clonotype originated in a woman younger than 35 in good health and CMV-seropositive. CDR3 protein: CASSQSEDRPYEQYF. The CDR3 bases are TGTGCCAGCAGCCAATCCGAGGACAGACCCTACGAGCAGTACTTC.